This TCR beta chain was captured in a study of type 1 regulatory T cells. Study information: T-allo10 is a Tr1-enriched, alloantigen-specific CD4 T cell product made in vitro.

J gave up 2 bases and V 2 bases, and 7 bases lay outside the gene matches. Germline CDR1 is MNHNS and CDR2 is SASEGT. The CDR3 contains 17 residues. TCRdb re-analysed the reads in MiXCR, keeping a single row per CDR3 protein. The data hold just over 14,000 distinct CDR3 sequences, with approximately 15% observed a single time. This clonotype counts as medium-sized (0.01 to 0.1%). Its antigen is undetermined. What was sequenced was cultured T cells, either the whole culture or a sorted T cell fraction (not recorded which). The chain carries TRBV6-1 and TRBJ1-5, with 9 positions matching TRBD1. This sequence was found in a human donor in good health. The CDR3 spells CASSEPTGGFGNQPQHF. CDR3 DNA: TGTGCCAGCAGTGAACCGACAGGGGGATTCGGCAATCAGCCCCAGCATTTT.